This T cell receptor (beta chain) was captured in a study of T-cell reconstitution after alpha-beta-depleted transplantation in children. V lost 6 bases and J lost 6, with 18 bases in between. Per the germline V gene, CDR1 is DFQATT and CDR2 is SNEGSKA (reference sequence). The CDR3 loop spans 14 amino acids. The authors prepared the TCRbeta library with unique molecular identifiers. TCRdb ran MiXCR on the PCR reads and lists one entry per CDR3 protein. Seen here are about 610,000 distinct CDR3 sequences, 10% observed once, and the top ten hold about 4%. This receptor was obtained from a human donor who donated a stem cell graft to a child with acute myeloid leukemia. The source material was PBMCs from the stem cell graft donor, sampled from the stem cell graft. J is TRBJ1-5 and V is TRBV20-1; the D is unclear. CDR3 in DNA: TGCAGTGCCTGGCAAAGCAGCCTCGGTCAGCCCCAGCATTTT. It translates to CSAWQSSLGQPQHF.